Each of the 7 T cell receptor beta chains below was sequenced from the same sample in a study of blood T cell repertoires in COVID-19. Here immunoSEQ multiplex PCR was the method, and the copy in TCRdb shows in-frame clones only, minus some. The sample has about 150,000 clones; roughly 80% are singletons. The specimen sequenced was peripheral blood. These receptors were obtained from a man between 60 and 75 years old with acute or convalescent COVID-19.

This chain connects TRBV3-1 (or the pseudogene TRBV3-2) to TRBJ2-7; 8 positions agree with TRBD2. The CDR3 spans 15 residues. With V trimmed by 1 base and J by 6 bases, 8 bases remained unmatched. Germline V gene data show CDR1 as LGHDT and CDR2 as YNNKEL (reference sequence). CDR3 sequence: CASSQAGTSSFEQYF. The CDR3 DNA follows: TGTGCCAGCAGCCAAGCCGGGACTAGTAGTTTCGAGCAGTACTTC.

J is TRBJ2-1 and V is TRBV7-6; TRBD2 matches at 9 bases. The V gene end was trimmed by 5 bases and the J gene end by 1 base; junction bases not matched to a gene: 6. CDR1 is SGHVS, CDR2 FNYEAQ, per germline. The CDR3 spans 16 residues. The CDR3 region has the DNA TGTGCCAGCAGCCGCGGACTAGCGAGATCCTACAATGAGCAGTTCTTC. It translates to CASSRGLARSYNEQFF.

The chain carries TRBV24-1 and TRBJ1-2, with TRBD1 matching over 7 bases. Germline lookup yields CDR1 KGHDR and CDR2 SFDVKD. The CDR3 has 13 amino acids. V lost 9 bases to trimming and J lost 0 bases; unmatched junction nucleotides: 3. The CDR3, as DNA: TGTGCCACCTCAGGGGGAGCTAACTATGGCTACACCTTC. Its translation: CATSGGANYGYTF.

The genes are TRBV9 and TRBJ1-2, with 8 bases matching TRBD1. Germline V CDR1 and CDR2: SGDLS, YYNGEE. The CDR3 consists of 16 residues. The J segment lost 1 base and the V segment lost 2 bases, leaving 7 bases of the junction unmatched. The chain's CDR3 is CASSVGRGRGNYGYTF. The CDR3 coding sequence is TGTGCCAGCAGCGTCGGCAGGGGGCGCGGTAACTATGGCTACACCTTC.

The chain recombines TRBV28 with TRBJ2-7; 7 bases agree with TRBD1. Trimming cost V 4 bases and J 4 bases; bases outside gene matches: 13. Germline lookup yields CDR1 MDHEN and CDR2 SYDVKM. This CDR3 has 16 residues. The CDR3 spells CASSSDPGTEEYEQYF. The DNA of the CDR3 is TGTGCCAGCAGTTCTGATCCCGGGACAGAAGAATACGAGCAGTACTTC.

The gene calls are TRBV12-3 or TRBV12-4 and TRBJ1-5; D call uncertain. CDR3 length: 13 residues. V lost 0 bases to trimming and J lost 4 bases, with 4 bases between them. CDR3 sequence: CASSLARNQPQHF. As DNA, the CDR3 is TGTGCCAGCAGTTTAGCGCGGAATCAGCCCCAGCATTTT.

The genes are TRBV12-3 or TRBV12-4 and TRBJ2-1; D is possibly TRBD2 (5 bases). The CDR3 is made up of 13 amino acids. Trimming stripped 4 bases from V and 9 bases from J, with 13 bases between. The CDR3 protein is CASSSLWAGEQFF. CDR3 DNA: TGTGCCAGCAGTTCCTTGTGGGCGGGTGAGCAGTTCTTC.